This TCR beta chain originates from a study of blood T cell repertoires in COVID-19. Study overall: From the United States, Italy and Spain came samples of acute and convalescent COVID-19. T cells, B-cell-depleted T cells, or PBMCs supplied cDNA or gDNA.

Germline assignment: CDR1 LGHNT and CDR2 FRNRAP. The CDR3 consists of 13 residues. With V trimmed by 8 bases and J by 6 bases, 10 bases remained unmatched. Methods used by the authors: Cell counts per sample came from amplifying reference gene primers. Only in-frame clones appear in the TCRdb table, and some are missing; sequencing was by immunoSEQ multiplex PCR. The DNA gave D and trimming, while V, J and clone size come from that table. The table includes hundreds of thousands of clones, around four fifths detected once. Sequencing used peripheral blood. The rearrangement joins TRBV12-5 to TRBJ2-7; TRBD2 matches at 7 bases. This TCR derives from a woman aged 45-60 years with active or convalescent COVID-19. CDR3 DNA: TGTGCTAGTCGGGGGGAGGCAATTGGCGAGCAGTACTTC. This translates into CASRGEAIGEQYF.